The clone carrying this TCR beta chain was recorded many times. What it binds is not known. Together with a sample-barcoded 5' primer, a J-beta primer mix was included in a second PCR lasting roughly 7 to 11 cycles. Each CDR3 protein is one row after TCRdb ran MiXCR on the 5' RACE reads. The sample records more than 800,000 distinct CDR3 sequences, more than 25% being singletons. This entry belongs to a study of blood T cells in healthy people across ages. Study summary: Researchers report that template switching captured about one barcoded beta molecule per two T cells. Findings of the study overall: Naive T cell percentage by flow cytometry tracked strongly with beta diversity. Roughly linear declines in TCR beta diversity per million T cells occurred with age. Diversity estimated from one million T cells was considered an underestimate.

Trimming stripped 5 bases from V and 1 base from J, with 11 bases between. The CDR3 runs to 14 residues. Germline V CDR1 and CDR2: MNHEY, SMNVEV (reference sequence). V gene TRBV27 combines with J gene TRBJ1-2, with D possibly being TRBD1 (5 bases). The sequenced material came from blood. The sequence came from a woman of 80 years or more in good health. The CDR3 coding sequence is TGTGCCAGCAGTCAAAGGGGCCTTAACTATGGCTACACCTTC. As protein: CASSQRGLNYGYTF.